One T cell receptor beta chain is described in this entry. Its antigen is not yet known. Nothing much larger sits one base from this clone, and base qualities are not available. The CDR3 regions of human TCRbeta chains were analyzed by immunosequencing. Concerning the study's data processing: Repertoire TCRs were checked for matches against a reference library of SARS-CoV-2-specific TCRs that had been generated using the MIRA antigen-specificity platform. Breadth was defined as the fraction of unique TCRs that were SARS-CoV-2-associated, and depth was defined as the fraction of total T cells that were SARS-CoV-2-associated. Each spike-specific TCR was assigned to its reactive spike region and to a CD4 or CD8 class using the MIRA data. Log10-transformed breadth and depth values were compared by one-way ANOVA with Sidak's multiple comparisons tests. The clones in this table, taken by TCRdb from immuneACCESS, are in-frame only. Not every clone is retained; where verified, under half of the shortfall comes from an unresolved V gene, and the cause of the rest is unknown. V and J calls and clone size are those listed in that table; D and trimming were worked out from the DNA. This sample comprises 75,000 to 95,000 clones, over 75% of them detected only once. 9.5% to 13% of the sample lies in the top ten.

Reading the label with the study, this specimen's time point is: baseline before first vaccination. Vaccinee samples were obtained from the UK trials COV001 and COV002, which included a single-blind randomized controlled phase 2/3 trial of AZD1222 (ChAdOx1 nCoV-19) in healthy adults. For TCRbeta chain sequencing, PBMC samples from trial participants were taken at day 0 and at day 28 after the second dose. The sample belongs to a study of T cell responses to AZD1222 COVID-19 vaccine (dated by TCRdb to 2020 to 2023). Turning to the overall study: AZD1222 recipients given second doses at about 4 weeks or at about 12 weeks were pooled, since spike-specific TCR depth and breadth were not found to differ between the two schedules. A total of under 250 trial participants underwent TCR sequencing, of whom more than 200 had received two doses of AZD1222 and 26 had received two doses of the MenACWY control vaccine. Trial participants were enrolled by age into subgroups of 18-55, 56-69 and 70-plus years, and around 140, 26 and 57 TCR-sequenced participants, respectively, were included in these subgroups.

Sequences SGHAT (CDR1) and FQNNGV (CDR2) are obtained from the germline V gene. From V the trimming removes 4 bases and from J it removes 1 base, while the gene matches leave 7 bases of the junction unaccounted for. The CDR3 runs 17 amino acids, cysteine and phenylalanine included. Left in the record is the CDR3 DNA by itself, 51 bases read in frame from the first base. Findings and caveats that apply to the study as a whole: Epitopes outside the regions mutated in the B.1.351 and B.1.1.7 variants were reportedly recognized by nearly half of the unique spike-specific TCRs. Participants were mostly white British and included more females than males, and it was suggested by the authors that clonal diversity may have been underestimated. Because no day 14 peak-response samples were available, the repertoires could be characterized only after the peak T cell response. The vaccine-associated CD4 TCRs covered the entire spike protein, and the dominant responses fell in regions 160-218 and 743-854. In the small 56-69-year group, the increase in depth fell short of significance, most likely because of low power. After two AZD1222 doses, spike-specific TCR breadth and depth were significantly higher than at day 0 and than in MenACWY recipients. Only 5 to 7 AZD1222 recipients were SARS-CoV-2 seropositive at baseline, limiting conclusions about previously exposed vaccinees.

The sequences come from peripheral blood, collected on day 0 of AZD1222 vaccination. The receptor comes from an adult in good health. The rearrangement joined TRBV11-2 to TRBJ2-6, and TRBD1 aligns with 7 junction nucleotides. The DNA is TGTGCCAGCAGCTACCAGACAGGGAGTTCTGGGGCCAACGTCCTGACTTTC. The encoded protein is CASSYQTGSSGANVLTF.